The present T cell receptor beta chain was sequenced within a study of tumor-infiltrating lymphocytes in localized non-small cell lung cancer. Germline V gene sequence: CDR1 SGHRS, CDR2 YFSETQ. The CDR3 contains 16 residues. Between the trimmed V and J ends, which lost 1 base and 0 bases, there was a span of 10 bases. Profiling relied on immunoSEQ multiplex PCR, and the TCRdb table lists in-frame clones only, not all of them. The table has 7,000 to 8,500 clones, 65% to 80% seen once; the top ten hold 5.1%. Comments on this clone: The target antigen is unknown.

Notes on the study in general: Immunotypes IM1 and IM2 had similar TCR-derived T-cell fractions.

The receptor was isolated from a human donor with non-small cell lung cancer. The genes are TRBV5-1 and TRBJ2-2; D might be TRBD2 (6 bases). Input material: lung tumor tissue. The CDR3 reads CASSLSSGANTGELFF. The CDR3 DNA reads as TGCGCCAGCAGCTTGAGTAGCGGCGCGAACACCGGGGAGCTGTTTTTT.